Following are 23 T cell receptor beta chains from one sample sequenced in a study of blood T cell repertoires in COVID-19. The protocol was immunoSEQ multiplex PCR, while the TCRdb copy is restricted to in-frame clones and leaves out a portion. The sample carries 30,000 to 45,000 clones, 85% to 90% recorded once. The specimen was peripheral blood. The receptors derive from a man between 65 and 80 years old with acute or convalescent COVID-19.

The chain is built from TRBV9 and TRBJ2-7; D is unclear. The CDR3 consists of 13 residues. Trimming cost V 3 bases and J 4 bases, with 11 bases left between them. From germline, CDR1 is SGDLS and CDR2 YYNGEE. The DNA of the CDR3 is TGTGCCAGCAGCGCACTACCCGCGTACGAGCAGTACTTC. Residues: CASSALPAYEQYF.

The rearrangement joins TRBV24-1 to TRBJ2-5, with 7 bases aligning to TRBD1. CDR1 is KGHDR, CDR2 SFDVKD, per germline. The CDR3 runs 16 residues. Trimming took 3 bases from V and 5 from J; bases not matched to a gene: 11. The CDR3 DNA reads TGTGCCACCAGTGATCCACGGACAGGATCTGTGGAGACCCAGTACTTC. It encodes CATSDPRTGSVETQYF.

The chain is built from TRBV9 and TRBJ2-7; 10 bases agree with TRBD2. CDR1 is SGDLS and CDR2 is YYNGEE in the germline V gene. CDR3 length: 16 amino acids. Unmatched junction bases numbered 5, after V lost 0 bases and J lost 2 bases. CDR3 coding DNA: TGTGCCAGCAGCGTAGGGGGTCTAGCGGGAGCCTACGAGCAGTACTTC. This encodes CASSVGGLAGAYEQYF. Variable domain in full (rest from reference TRBV9 and TRBJ2-7): DSGVTQTPKHLITATGQRVTLRCSPRSGDLSVYWYQQSLDQGLQFLIQYYNGEERAKGNILERFSAQQFPDLHSELNLSSLELGDSALYFCASSVGGLAGAYEQYFGPGTRLTVT.

The V and J genes are TRBV4-1 and TRBJ1-6; 10 nucleotides align to TRBD1. This CDR3 region has 16 residues. CDR1 is MGHRA and CDR2 is YSYEKL in the germline V gene. The J segment lost 12 bases and the V segment lost 0 bases, leaving 8 bases of the junction unmatched. For the CDR3, the DNA is TGCGCCAGCAGCCAAGACCCGGGACAGGGGATCCTACCCCTCCACTTT. It is translated as CASSQDPGQGILPLHF.

J is TRBJ2-1 and V is TRBV9, with a possible D match to TRBD2 (6 bases). Trimming removed 0 bases at V and 0 bases at J, with 10 bases between. CDR1 and CDR2 (germline): SGDLS, YYNGEE. The CDR3 extends over 16 amino acids. The CDR3 DNA sequence: TGTGCCAGCAGCGTAGACGGGAGAAGCTCCTACAATGAGCAGTTCTTC. Protein: CASSVDGRSSYNEQFF.

This chain joins TRBV2 and TRBJ1-1; TRBD1 is a possible D gene (5 bases). V was clipped by 6 bases and J by 2 bases, with 13 bases between them. CDR1 SNHLY and CDR2 FYNNEI come from the germline V gene. This CDR3 is 14 amino acids long. The CDR3 DNA reads TGTGCCAGCAGACGGCCGGGACTCAACACTGAAGCTTTCTTT. It yields the protein CASRRPGLNTEAFF.

V gene TRBV6-2 or TRBV6-3 combines with J gene TRBJ1-3, with 9 bases that match TRBD1. The CDR3 contains 16 residues. CDR1 and CDR2 from the germline V gene are MNHEY and SVGEGT. With 2 bases clipped from V and 3 bases from J, the junction kept 5 bases outside the gene matches. The CDR3: CASSYAGTGSGNTIYF. In DNA form, the CDR3 reads TGTGCCAGCAGTTACGCCGGGACAGGGAGTGGAAACACCATATATTTT.

The chain uses TRBV29-1 and TRBJ2-1, with TRBD2 identical over 11 bases. The CDR3 has 16 residues. Losses at the gene ends were 4 bases for V and 0 bases for J; bases not matched to a gene: 5. Germline-derived CDR1 and CDR2 are SQVTM and ANQGSEA. The CDR3 region has the DNA TGCAGCGTTGGTAGCGGGGGGGGTAGCTCCTACAATGAGCAGTTCTTC. Translating it yields CSVGSGGGSSYNEQFF.

V usage is TRBV7-8 and J usage is TRBJ2-7, with a weak D call TRBD2 (6 bases). The germline V and J ends were trimmed by 8 bases and 2 bases, with 16 bases remaining between them. Germline V gives CDR1 SGHVS, CDR2 FQNEAQ. The CDR3 sequence is 14 residues long. In DNA form, the CDR3 reads TGTGCCAGCGAGGGAGGTTCCGCACCCTACGAGCAGTACTTC. Translation: CASEGGSAPYEQYF.

This CDR3 is CASSSPLGGDTQYF. The CDR3 DNA reads as TGTGCCAGCAGTTCCCCGTTAGGCGGAGATACGCAGTATTTT. This rearrangement joins TRBV28 to TRBJ2-3, with no clear D. V dropped 4 bases and J dropped 5 bases, with 13 bases sitting between them. This CDR3 is 14 amino acids long. In germline, CDR1 is MDHEN, CDR2 SYDVKM. Variable domain in full (rest from reference TRBV28 and TRBJ2-3): DVKVTQSSRYLVKRTGEKVFLECVQDMDHENMFWYRQDPGLGLRLIYFSYDVKMKEKGDIPEGYSVSREKKERFSLILESASTNQTSMYLCASSSPLGGDTQYFGPGTRLTVL.

V and J are TRBV6-2 or TRBV6-3 and TRBJ1-1, with D possibly being TRBD1 (6 bases). Trimming stripped 2 bases from V and 5 bases from J, with 9 bases between. This CDR3 is 13 amino acids long. Germline loops: CDR1 MNHEY, CDR2 SVGEGT. The CDR3 DNA follows: TGTGCCAGCAGTTACATAGACAGGACTGAAGCTTTCTTT. Translated: CASSYIDRTEAFF.

The rearrangement links TRBV29-1 to TRBJ1-1; the D is unclear. Trimming removed 2 bases at V and 8 bases at J, with 15 bases between. The length of the CDR3 is 13 residues. The V gene's germline CDR1 is SQVTM and CDR2 ANQGSEA. This CDR3 is CSVEKEGGGEAFF. The CDR3 nucleotides are TGCAGCGTTGAAAAGGAGGGAGGAGGGGAAGCTTTCTTT.

This clone has more than one count but fewer than ten. The V gene is TRBV7-2, the J gene TRBJ2-1; 9 positions agree with TRBD1. J lost 4 bases, V lost 3 bases, and 4 bases had no gene match. CDR3 size: 15 residues. Germline loops: CDR1 SGHTA, CDR2 FQGNSA. In DNA form, the CDR3 reads TGTGCCAGCAGCTTTAGGACAGGGGTTTACAATGAGCAGTTCTTC. Translating it yields CASSFRTGVYNEQFF.

The chain is built from TRBV7-9 and TRBJ1-6, with D unresolved. The CDR3 is 14 amino acids. From germline, CDR1 is SEHNR and CDR2 FQNEAQ (reference sequence). Between the trimmed V and J ends, which lost 5 bases and 8 bases, there was a span of 13 bases. The CDR3 is CASSLGEEDSPLHF. Written as DNA, the CDR3 is TGTGCCAGCAGCCTCGGGGAAGAGGATTCACCCCTCCACTTT.

The chain joins TRBV7-3 to TRBJ2-2; D ambiguous. The V end lost 5 bases, the J end lost 1 base, and 5 bases lay between the germline ends. Germline CDR1 reads SGHTA; CDR2 reads FQGTGA. CDR3 length: 13 amino acids. CDR3 protein: CASSPMNTGELFF. The CDR3 coding sequence is TGTGCCAGCAGCCCTATGAACACCGGGGAGCTGTTTTTT.

The V and J genes are TRBV7-2 and TRBJ2-3; 10 positions match TRBD2. J lost 1 base, V lost 3 bases, and 4 bases had no gene match. The CDR3 covers 16 residues. Germline loops: CDR1 SGHTA, CDR2 FQGNSA. CDR3 DNA sequence: TGTGCCAGCAGCTTTGGGCTAGCGGGAGGCACAGATACGCAGTATTTT. This sequence encodes CASSFGLAGGTDTQYF.

The genes are TRBV7-2 and TRBJ2-3; possible D gene TRBD2, 5 bases. With 4 bases removed from V and 4 bases from J, the gap between germline ends came to 12 bases. The CDR3 is made up of 14 amino acids. CDR1 SGHTA and CDR2 FQGNSA come from the germline V gene. The CDR3 region is CASSSNEGPDTQYF. CDR3 sequence (DNA): TGTGCCAGCAGCTCAAACGAGGGCCCAGATACGCAGTATTTT.

The V and J genes are TRBV28 and TRBJ2-5, with a weak D call TRBD2 (5 bases). This CDR3 is 14 amino acids long. The ends were cut back, 5 bases at V and 7 bases at J, with 17 bases in the middle. Germline V gene data show CDR1 as MDHEN and CDR2 as SYDVKM. CDR3 sequence: CASSPPALRGTQYF. The CDR3 coding sequence is TGTGCCAGCAGTCCCCCAGCCTTACGGGGGACCCAGTACTTC.

This sequence joins TRBV24-1 and TRBJ2-1; 11 bases fit TRBD1. The CDR3 contains 15 residues. CDR1 is KGHDR and CDR2 is SFDVKD in the germline V gene. J lost 8 bases, V lost 5 bases, and 7 bases had no gene match. CDR3 in DNA: TGTGCCACCAGTGGTGGACAGGGGGCTGGGGATGAGCAGTTCTTC. Amino acid sequence: CATSGGQGAGDEQFF.

The chain recombines TRBV12-5 with TRBJ1-1; perhaps TRBD1 as D (5 bases). The V gene lost 6 bases and the J gene lost 0 bases, with 14 bases spanning the gap. This CDR3 has 15 amino acids. Germline values: CDR1 LGHNT, CDR2 FRNRAP. The CDR3 region has the DNA TGTGCTAGTGGGGGACTTGGGGCTGTGAACACTGAAGCTTTCTTT. As protein: CASGGLGAVNTEAFF. The whole variable domain, remainder taken from reference TRBV12-5 and TRBJ1-1, is DARVTQTPRHKVTEMGQEVTMRCQPILGHNTVFWYRQTMMQGLELLAYFRNRAPLDDSGMPKDRFSAEMPDATLATLKIQPSEPRDSAVYFCASGGLGAVNTEAFFGQGTRLTVV.

V is TRBV7-8 and J is TRBJ2-7; 7 bases are shared with TRBD1. CDR1 is SGHVS, CDR2 FQNEAQ, per germline. V was pared by 5 bases and J by 5 bases, with 15 bases of the junction left unmatched. CDR3 length equals 16 residues. The CDR3: CASSPRATGQGDEQYF. The DNA for the CDR3 is TGTGCCAGCAGCCCCAGGGCGACAGGGCAAGGCGACGAGCAGTACTTC. Together with reference TRBV7-8 and TRBJ2-7, the CDR3 gives the full variable domain: GAGVSQSPRYKVAKRGQDVALRCDPISGHVSLFWYQQALGQGPEFLTYFQNEAQLDKSGLPSDRFFAERPEGSVSTLKIQRTQQEDSAVYLCASSPRATGQGDEQYFGPGTRLTVT.

V is TRBV18 and J is TRBJ2-2; D is perhaps TRBD1 (5 bases). Germline assignment: CDR1 KGHSH and CDR2 LQKENI. The V end lost 0 bases, the J end lost 3 bases, and 11 bases lay between the germline ends. This CDR3 region has 16 residues. Written as DNA, the CDR3 is TGTGCCAGCTCACCACCCCCGGTAGGGGACACCGGGGAGCTGTTTTTT. This codes for CASSPPPVGDTGELFF.

The V call is TRBV4-3, the J call TRBJ1-1, with 7 bases identical to TRBD1. Germline V lookup: CDR1 LGHNA, CDR2 YSLEER. The CDR3 sequence is 16 residues long. Trimming removed 1 base from V and 4 bases from J; junction bases left unmatched: 9. Here the CDR3 reads CASSQGQGGWFTEAFF. The CDR3 DNA follows: TGCGCCAGCAGCCAAGGACAGGGCGGATGGTTCACTGAAGCTTTCTTT.